The table lists the clone carrying this TCR beta chain with a few counts. Method: immunoSEQ multiplex PCR; TCRdb's copy keeps in-frame clones and lacks some. The sample holds tens of thousands of clones; more than 80% are singletons and the top ten take around 10%. CDR3 length equals 14 residues. Germline V CDR1 and CDR2: LGHDT, YNNKEL (reference sequence). Trimming cost V 3 bases and J 8 bases; bases outside gene matches: 3. The data are from a study of blood T cell repertoires in COVID-19. Study at large: Nucleic acid was either cDNA or gDNA, and it came from T cells, B-cell-depleted T cells, or PBMCs.

This clonotype was obtained from a man aged 60 to 75 with acute or convalescent COVID-19. The sample was peripheral blood. V usage is TRBV3-1 (or the pseudogene TRBV3-2) and J usage is TRBJ1-6; 8 positions agree with TRBD1. CDR3 nucleotide sequence: TGTGCCAGCAGCCAGGGACAGGAATATTCACCCCTCCACTTT. Its protein product is CASSQGQEYSPLHF.